A single sample gave rise to the 22 T cell receptor beta chains below, sequenced in a study of graft-versus-host responses after intestinal transplantation. Using immunoSEQ multiplex PCR, the repertoire was profiled, and TCRdb retains in-frame clones only, with some absent. The sample lists 90,000 to 130,000 clones, approximately 93% occurring once. Antigens of these TCRs are unknown. The sample was unstimulated CD8+ T cells sorted from spleen or lymph node cells, taken before transplant. These receptors were taken from a human donor who was the organ donor for an intestinal transplant.

The chain carries TRBV11-2 and TRBJ2-7, with no clear D. Trimming left V 1 base short and J 3 bases short, with 13 bases between. Per the germline V gene, CDR1 is SGHAT and CDR2 is FQNNGV. CDR3 length: 15 amino acids. CDR3 bases: TGTGCCAGCAGCTTAGGCCCAATTCCCGTCTACGAGCAGTACTTC. Residues: CASSLGPIPVYEQYF.

The chain is built from TRBV28 and TRBJ1-2; 10 bases are shared with TRBD1. J lost 8 bases, V lost 3 bases, and 6 bases had no gene match. Germline V gene data show CDR1 as MDHEN and CDR2 as SYDVKM. The CDR3 runs 14 residues. CDR3 loop: CASSFIGQGDGYTF. Here the CDR3 DNA reads TGTGCCAGCAGTTTTATTGGACAGGGGGACGGCTACACCTTC.

V is TRBV7-3 and J is TRBJ1-1; weak D call: TRBD1 (5 bases). The V and J ends lost 3 bases and 2 bases respectively, with 10 bases between them. The germline gives CDR1 SGHTA, CDR2 FQGTGA. This CDR3 has 14 amino acids. For the CDR3, the DNA is TGTGCCAGCAGCTTTGGACACTTTAACACTGAAGCTTTCTTT. Residues: CASSFGHFNTEAFF. Full variable domain (outside the CDR3, taken from reference TRBV7-3 and TRBJ1-1): GAGVSQTPSNKVTEKGKYVELRCDPISGHTALYWYRQSLGQGPEFLIYFQGTGAADDSGLPNDRFFAVRPEGSVSTLKIQRTERGDSAVYLCASSFGHFNTEAFFGQGTRLTVV.

This clone was seen only once. The gene calls are TRBV14 and TRBJ2-4, with D possibly matching TRBD2 (6 bases). V was pared by 1 base and J by 0 bases, with 22 bases between. Germline values: CDR1 SGHDN, CDR2 FVKESK. This CDR3 is built from 20 residues. The CDR3 DNA sequence: TGTGCCAGCAGCCAAGGGGTGCATATTGGCGGGATCCCAGCCAAAAACATTCAGTACTTC. This translates into CASSQGVHIGGIPAKNIQYF.

The chain is built from TRBV5-4 and TRBJ2-7, with D perhaps TRBD2 (6 bases). CDR1 is SGHNT and CDR2 is YYREEE in the germline V gene (reference sequence). The CDR3 totals 15 residues. V lost 1 base, J lost 2 bases, and 13 bases lay in between. CDR3 sequence: CASSLKREPPYEQYF. The CDR3 nucleotides are TGTGCCAGCAGCTTGAAACGGGAGCCTCCCTACGAGCAGTACTTC.

This rearrangement joins TRBV4-1 to TRBJ2-7, with 9 bases lining up with TRBD2. Unmatched junction bases numbered 5, after V lost 2 bases and J lost 0 bases. Per germline, CDR1 MGHRA and CDR2 YSYEKL. This CDR3 is 16 amino acids long. The CDR3 coding sequence is TGCGCCAGCAGCCAACGACTAGCGGCTAGCTCCTACGAGCAGTACTTC. It is translated as CASSQRLAASSYEQYF.

The chain uses TRBV19 and TRBJ1-5, with 8 bases identical to TRBD1. Per the germline V gene, CDR1 is LNHDA and CDR2 is SQIVND (reference sequence). The CDR3 covers 14 residues. V lost 6 bases and J lost 5; bases outside the gene matches: 6. The CDR3 sequence is CASSPRDRYQPQHF. For the CDR3, the DNA is TGTGCCAGTAGCCCGCGGGACAGGTATCAGCCCCAGCATTTT.

The chain employs TRBV18 and TRBJ1-2; no clear D gene. Per germline, CDR1 KGHSH and CDR2 LQKENI. CDR3 size: 12 residues. V was trimmed by 5 bases and J by 8 bases, leaving 12 bases between them. CDR3 sequence (DNA): TGTGCCAGCTCAAAGCAGGTTGGGGGCTACACCTTC. Protein sequence: CASSKQVGGYTF.

The chain uses TRBV30 and TRBJ2-7; D ambiguous. The CDR3 covers 12 residues. V was trimmed by 0 bases and J by 7 bases, leaving 10 bases between them. Germline CDR1 is GTSNPN and CDR2 is SVGIG (reference sequence). The CDR3 spells CAWSVSLREQYF. In DNA form, the CDR3 reads TGTGCCTGGAGTGTCTCTTTGCGGGAGCAGTACTTC.

V gene TRBV10-2 combines with J gene TRBJ1-1, with D possibly being TRBD1 (5 bases). Germline V gene lookup returns CDR1 WSHSY and CDR2 SAAADI. The germline V and J ends were trimmed by 6 bases and 5 bases, with 13 bases remaining between them. The CDR3 has 13 residues. The CDR3 region has the DNA TGCGCCAGCAGCGGGGGTTTCGGGACTGAAGCTTTCTTT. Its translation: CASSGGFGTEAFF.

Only one count was recorded for this clone. The rearrangement joins TRBV19 to TRBJ2-7; TRBD2 matches at 10 bases. Germline V gives CDR1 LNHDA, CDR2 SQIVND (reference sequence). Losses at the gene ends were 5 bases for V and 2 bases for J; bases not matched to a gene: 6. The CDR3 is 15 residues long. CDR3 DNA sequence: TGTGCCAGTAGTGTCCTAGCGGGAGAAACCTACGAGCAGTACTTC. This translates into CASSVLAGETYEQYF. Drawing the rest from reference TRBV19 and TRBJ2-7, the complete variable domain is DGGITQSPKYLFRKEGQNVTLSCEQNLNHDAMYWYRQDPGQGLRLIYYSQIVNDFQKGDIAEGYSVSREKKESFPLTVTSAQKNPTAFYLCASSVLAGETYEQYFGPGTRLTVT.

The CDR3 region has the DNA TGTGCCAGCAGCCTCCTCACTGGGACCGAGGCTTTCTTT. Protein product: CASSLLTGTEAFF. The chain has TRBV14 and TRBJ1-1, with a weak D call TRBD1 (5 bases). V was cut by 4 bases and J by 11 bases, with 17 bases left in between. The CDR3 extends over 13 amino acids. CDR1 is SGHDN, CDR2 FVKESK, per germline. Together with reference TRBV14 and TRBJ1-1, the CDR3 gives the full variable domain: EAGVTQFPSHSVIEKGQTVTLRCDPISGHDNLYWYRRVMGKEIKFLLHFVKESKQDESGMPNNRFLAERTGGTYSTLKVQPAELEDSGVYFCASSLLTGTEAFFGQGTRLTVV.

The V gene is TRBV28, the J gene TRBJ2-5, with 7 bases aligning to TRBD1. This CDR3 comprises 10 residues. V was clipped by 6 bases and J by 13 bases; unmatched bases: 5. CDR1 is MDHEN and CDR2 is SYDVKM in the germline V gene. The CDR3 here is CASRRGGWYF. CDR3 coding DNA: TGTGCCAGCAGGCGAGGGGGCTGGTACTTC.

The chain links TRBV30 to TRBJ2-7; 7 bases are shared with TRBD2. The CDR3 loop spans 13 amino acids. The germline V gene encodes CDR1 GTSNPN and CDR2 SVGIG (reference sequence). Unmatched junction bases numbered 4, after V lost 3 bases and J lost 2 bases. The CDR3 DNA follows: TGTGCCTGGAGATCGGGGGGAACCTACGAGCAGTACTTC. Its protein is CAWRSGGTYEQYF.

This chain joins TRBV5-4 and TRBJ2-1, with 10 bases matching TRBD1. There are 13 residues in the CDR3. The germline gives CDR1 SGHNT, CDR2 YYREEE (reference sequence). In nucleotides, the CDR3 is TGTGCTTCCGGACAGGGGGTCGGTAATGAGCAGTTCTTC. Translation: CASGQGVGNEQFF.

The chain employs TRBV9 and TRBJ2-5; 14 bases are shared with TRBD2. In germline, CDR1 is SGDLS, CDR2 YYNGEE. This CDR3 is 18 amino acids long. V shed 0 bases and J 5 bases; nucleotides not matched to a gene: 9. The CDR3: CASSVATRGLAGAETQYF. CDR3 nucleotide sequence: TGTGCCAGCAGCGTAGCTACCCGGGGACTAGCGGGAGCGGAGACCCAGTACTTC.

The chain joins TRBV7-2 to TRBJ2-5; the match to TRBD1 covers 7 bases. CDR1 SGHTA and CDR2 FQGNSA come from the germline V gene. The CDR3 spans 14 residues. Unmatched junction bases numbered 6, after V lost 7 bases and J lost 1 base. The CDR3 spells CASTSPGGQETQYF. CDR3 bases: TGTGCCAGCACCTCACCAGGGGGCCAAGAGACCCAGTACTTC.

This chain joins TRBV10-3 and TRBJ2-7, with TRBD1 matching over 7 bases. This CDR3 contains 13 residues. V lost 5 bases to trimming and J lost 5 bases; unmatched junction nucleotides: 6. CDR1 is ENHRY, CDR2 SYGVKD, per germline. CDR3 protein: CAISRDRVDEQYF. The CDR3 nucleotides read TGTGCCATCAGTCGAGACAGGGTTGACGAGCAGTACTTC.

The chain uses TRBV7-2 and TRBJ2-7; D unclear. The CDR3 runs 16 residues. V was shortened by 2 bases and J by 0 bases, with 14 bases between the two germline ends. Germline CDR1 reads SGHTA; CDR2 reads FQGNSA. The CDR3 is CASSLRDVGSSYEQYF. The CDR3 nucleotides are TGTGCCAGCAGCTTAAGGGATGTGGGAAGCTCCTACGAGCAGTACTTC.

The J gene is TRBJ2-7, the V gene TRBV7-8, with TRBD2 as a possible D gene (5 bases). Trimming removed 5 bases from V and 3 bases from J, with 14 bases in between. Germline V gene data show CDR1 as SGHVS and CDR2 as FQNEAQ. This CDR3 is 14 amino acids long. The CDR3 spells CASSQGTGFYEQYF. DNA for the CDR3: TGTGCCAGCAGCCAAGGAACGGGATTCTACGAGCAGTACTTC.

The CDR3 DNA reads TGTGCCAGCAGCTTAGCCCCCGGGCAGCAAGAGACCCAGTACTTC. This sequence encodes CASSLAPGQQETQYF. V gene TRBV7-7 combines with J gene TRBJ2-5, with no clear D. The CDR3 is 15 residues long. Germline CDR1 and CDR2: SSHAT and FNYEAQ (reference sequence). V was pared by 0 bases and J by 2 bases, with 10 bases between.

V usage is TRBV13 and J usage is TRBJ2-4, with D possibly matching TRBD2 (5 bases). The CDR3 loop spans 13 amino acids. Germline V gene lookup returns CDR1 PRHDT and CDR2 FYEKMQ (reference sequence). The germline V and J ends were trimmed by 5 bases and 4 bases, with 9 bases remaining between them. CDR3 loop: CASSIRTKNIQYF. For the CDR3, the DNA is TGTGCCAGCAGCATACGGACTAAAAACATTCAGTACTTC. Complete variable domain (other parts from reference TRBV13 and TRBJ2-4): AAGVIQSPRHLIKEKRETATLKCYPIPRHDTVYWYQQGPGQDPQFLISFYEKMQSDKGSIPDRFSAQQFSDYHSELNMSSLELGDSALYFCASSIRTKNIQYFGAGTRLSVL.